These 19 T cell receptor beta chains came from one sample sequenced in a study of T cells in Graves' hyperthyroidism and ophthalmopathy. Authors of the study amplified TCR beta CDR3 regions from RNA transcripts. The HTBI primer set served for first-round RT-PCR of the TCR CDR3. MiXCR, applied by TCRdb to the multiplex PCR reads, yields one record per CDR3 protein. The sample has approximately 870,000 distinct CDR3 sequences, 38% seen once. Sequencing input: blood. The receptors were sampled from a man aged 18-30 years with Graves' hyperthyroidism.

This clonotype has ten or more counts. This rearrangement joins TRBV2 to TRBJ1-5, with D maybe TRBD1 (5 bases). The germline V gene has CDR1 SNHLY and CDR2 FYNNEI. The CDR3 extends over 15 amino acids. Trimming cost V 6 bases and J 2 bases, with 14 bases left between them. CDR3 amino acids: CASRTQGSGNQPQHF. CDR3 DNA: TGTGCCAGCAGAACCCAGGGATCGGGCAATCAGCCCCAGCATTTT. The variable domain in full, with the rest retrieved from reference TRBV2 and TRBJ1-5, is EPEVTQTPSHQVTQMGQEVILRCVPISNHLYFYWYRQILGQKVEFLVSFYNNEISEKSEIFDDQFSVERPDGSNFTLKIRSTKLEDSAMYFCASRTQGSGNQPQHFGDGTRLSIL.

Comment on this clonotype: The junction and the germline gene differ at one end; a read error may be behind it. The CDR3 DNA is TGCGCCAGCAGCCAACCAGGGGGACGGAACAATTCACCCCTCCACTTT. Its translation is CASSQPGGRNNSPLHF. The chain recombines TRBV5-5 with TRBJ1-6, with 7 bases that match TRBD1. This CDR3 has 16 amino acids. CDR1 and CDR2 (germline): SGHKS, YYEKEE (reference sequence).

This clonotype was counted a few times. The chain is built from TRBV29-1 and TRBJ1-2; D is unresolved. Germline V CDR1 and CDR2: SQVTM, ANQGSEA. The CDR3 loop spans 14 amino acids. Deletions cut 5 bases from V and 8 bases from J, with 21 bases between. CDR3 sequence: CSVWTSGGKRGYTF. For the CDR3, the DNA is TGCAGCGTTTGGACCTCAGGAGGCAAGAGGGGCTACACCTTC.

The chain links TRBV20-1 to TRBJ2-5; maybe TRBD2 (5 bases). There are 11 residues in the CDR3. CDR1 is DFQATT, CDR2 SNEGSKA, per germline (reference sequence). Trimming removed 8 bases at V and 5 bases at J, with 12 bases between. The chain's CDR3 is CSSSRGETQYF. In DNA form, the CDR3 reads TGCAGTAGCAGCCGGGGTGAGACCCAGTACTTC.

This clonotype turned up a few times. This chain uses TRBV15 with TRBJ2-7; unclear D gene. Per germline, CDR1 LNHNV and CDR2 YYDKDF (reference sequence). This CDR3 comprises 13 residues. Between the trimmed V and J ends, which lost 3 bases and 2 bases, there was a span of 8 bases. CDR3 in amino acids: CATSSGRPYEQYF. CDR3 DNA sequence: TGTGCCACCAGCAGCGGCCGGCCCTACGAGCAGTACTTC.

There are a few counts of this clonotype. The CDR3 DNA sequence: TGTGCCAGCAGCAACCCTCCGGACAGGAACACTGAAGCTTTCTTT. This codes for CASSNPPDRNTEAFF. The chain carries TRBV7-9 and TRBJ1-1; tentatively, D is TRBD1 (6 bases). Germline values: CDR1 SEHNR, CDR2 FQNEAQ (reference sequence). This CDR3 is 15 amino acids long. V dropped 5 bases and J dropped 1 base, with 14 bases sitting between them.

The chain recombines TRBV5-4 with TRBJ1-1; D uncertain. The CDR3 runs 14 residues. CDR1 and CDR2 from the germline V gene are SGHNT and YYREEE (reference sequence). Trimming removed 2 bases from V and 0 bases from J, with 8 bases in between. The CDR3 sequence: CASSFQSVNTEAFF. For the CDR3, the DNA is TGTGCCAGCAGCTTCCAGAGCGTGAACACTGAAGCTTTCTTT.

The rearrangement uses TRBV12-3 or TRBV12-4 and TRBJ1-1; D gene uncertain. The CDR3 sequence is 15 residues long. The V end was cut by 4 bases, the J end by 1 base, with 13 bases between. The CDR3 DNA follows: TGTGCCAGCAGTTCTTCAAGGGAGGGGAACACTGAAGCTTTCTTT. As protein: CASSSSREGNTEAFF.

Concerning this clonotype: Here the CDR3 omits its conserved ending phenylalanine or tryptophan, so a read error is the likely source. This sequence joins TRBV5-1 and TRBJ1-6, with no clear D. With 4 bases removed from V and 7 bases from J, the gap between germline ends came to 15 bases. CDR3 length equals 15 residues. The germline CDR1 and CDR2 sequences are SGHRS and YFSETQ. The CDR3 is CASSPRGESNSPLHL. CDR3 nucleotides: TGCGCCAGCAGCCCCCGTGGGGAATCGAATTCACCCCTCCACCTT.

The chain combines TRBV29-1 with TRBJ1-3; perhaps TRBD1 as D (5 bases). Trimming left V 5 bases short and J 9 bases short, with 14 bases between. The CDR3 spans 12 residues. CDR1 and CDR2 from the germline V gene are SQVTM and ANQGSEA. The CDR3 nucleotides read TGCAGCGTTAATGGGGGGGAGGGCACCATATATTTT. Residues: CSVNGGEGTIYF. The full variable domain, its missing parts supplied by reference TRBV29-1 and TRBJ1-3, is SAVISQKPSRDICQRGTSLTIQCQVDSQVTMMFWYRQQPGQSLTLIATANQGSEATYESGFVIDKFPISRPNLTFSTLTVSNMSPEDSSIYLCSVNGGEGTIYFGEGSWLTVV.

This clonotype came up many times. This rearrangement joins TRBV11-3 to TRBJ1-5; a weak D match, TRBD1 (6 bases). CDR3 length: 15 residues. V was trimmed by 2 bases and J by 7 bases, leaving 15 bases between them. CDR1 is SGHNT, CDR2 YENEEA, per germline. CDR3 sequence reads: CASSLSGGGGQPQHF. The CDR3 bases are TGTGCCAGCAGCTTAAGTGGAGGGGGTGGACAGCCCCAGCATTTT.

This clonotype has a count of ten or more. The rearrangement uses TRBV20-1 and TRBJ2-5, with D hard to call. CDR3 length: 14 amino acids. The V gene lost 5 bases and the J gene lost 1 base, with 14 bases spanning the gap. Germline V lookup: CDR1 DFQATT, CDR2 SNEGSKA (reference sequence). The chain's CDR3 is CSARITTGQETQYF. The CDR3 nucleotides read TGCAGTGCTCGGATCACTACGGGCCAAGAGACCCAGTACTTC.

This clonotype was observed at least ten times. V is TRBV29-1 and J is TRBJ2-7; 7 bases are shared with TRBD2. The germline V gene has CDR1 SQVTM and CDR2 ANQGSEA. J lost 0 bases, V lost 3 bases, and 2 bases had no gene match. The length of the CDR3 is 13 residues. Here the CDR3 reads CSVDASGSYEQYF. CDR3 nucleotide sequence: TGCAGCGTTGACGCTAGCGGCTCCTACGAGCAGTACTTC.

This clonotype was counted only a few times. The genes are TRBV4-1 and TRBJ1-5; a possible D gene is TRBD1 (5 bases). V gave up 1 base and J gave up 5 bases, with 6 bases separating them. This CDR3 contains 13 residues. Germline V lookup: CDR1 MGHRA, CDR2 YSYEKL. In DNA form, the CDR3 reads TGCGCCAGCAGCCAAGGACAGTATCAGCCCCAGCATTTT. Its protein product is CASSQGQYQPQHF.

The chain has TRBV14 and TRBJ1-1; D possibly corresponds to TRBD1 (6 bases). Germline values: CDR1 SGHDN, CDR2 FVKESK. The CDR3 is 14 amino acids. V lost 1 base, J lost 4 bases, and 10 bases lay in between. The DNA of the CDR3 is TGTGCCAGCAGCCAAGTCGGGGGGCGCACTGAAGCTTTCTTT. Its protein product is CASSQVGGRTEAFF.

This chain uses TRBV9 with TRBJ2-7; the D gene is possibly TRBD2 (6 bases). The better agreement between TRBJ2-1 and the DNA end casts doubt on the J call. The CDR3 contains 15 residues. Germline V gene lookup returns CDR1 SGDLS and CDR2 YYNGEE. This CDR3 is CASSLGDSSYNEQFF. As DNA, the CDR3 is TGTGCCAGTTCTCTCGGGGACTCCTCCTACAATGAGCAGTTCTTC.

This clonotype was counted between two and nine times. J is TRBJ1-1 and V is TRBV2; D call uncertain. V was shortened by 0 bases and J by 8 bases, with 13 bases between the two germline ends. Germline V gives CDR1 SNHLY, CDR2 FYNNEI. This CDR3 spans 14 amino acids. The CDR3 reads CASSEALLLAEAFF. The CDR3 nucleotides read TGTGCCAGCAGTGAAGCGCTTCTCTTGGCAGAAGCTTTCTTT.

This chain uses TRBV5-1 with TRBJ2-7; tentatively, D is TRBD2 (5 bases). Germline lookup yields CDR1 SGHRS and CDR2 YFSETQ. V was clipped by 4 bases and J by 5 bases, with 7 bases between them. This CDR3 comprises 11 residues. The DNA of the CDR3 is TGCGCCAGCAGCGACTATAACGAGCAGTACTTC. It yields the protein CASSDYNEQYF.

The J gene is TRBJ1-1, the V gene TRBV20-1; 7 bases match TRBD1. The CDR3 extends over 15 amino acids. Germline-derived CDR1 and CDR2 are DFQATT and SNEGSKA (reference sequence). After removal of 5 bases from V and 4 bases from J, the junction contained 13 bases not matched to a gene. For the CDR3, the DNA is TGCAGTGCTGCCACCTACAGGGGCTCGCCCACTGAAGCTTTCTTT. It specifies CSAATYRGSPTEAFF.